These T cell receptor beta chains were read from a single sample in a study of blood T cell repertoires in COVID-19. Profiled with immunoSEQ multiplex PCR; TCRdb holds only in-frame clones, not every one. The data hold over 75,000 clones, with roughly 82% observed a single time. Sequencing was carried out using peripheral blood. Receptors originate from a woman aged 50 to 60 with acute or convalescent COVID-19. CDR3s include the opening cysteine and the closing phenylalanine or tryptophan. Expanded clones are given a class, and other clones once, few, many or no size at all.

size	V	J	CDR3
.	TRBV7-2	TRBJ1-5	CASSSGGSNQPQHF
.	TRBV6-5	TRBJ2-1	CASSYFRGVARNEQFF
.	TRBV18	TRBJ1-2	CASSVGAQQYGYTF
.	TRBV5-5	TRBJ1-5	CASSLQDRGNQPQHF
.	TRBV30	TRBJ1-1	CAWTRESEAFF
.	TRBV6-6	TRBJ2-7	CASGTWTSGRYEQYF
.	TRBV5-8	TRBJ2-1	CASRGLSPYNEQFF
.	TRBV6-2/TRBV6-3	TRBJ2-1	CASSLAGGPGNEQFF
.	TRBV11-3	TRBJ2-1	CASSLGGLEREQFF
.	TRBV29-1	TRBJ2-1	CSVEPGTSGGPANHELGQFF
.	TRBV7-9	TRBJ1-1	CASSLTLGQGEAFF
few	TRBV28	TRBJ2-2	CASSLSLAGEAGELFF
.	TRBV19	TRBJ2-7	CASTPTADSSYEQYF
.	TRBV5-5	TRBJ1-1	CASSLNTGTGVTEAFF
.	TRBV9	TRBJ2-5	CASSVGGSGSETQYF
once	TRBV6-5	TRBJ2-7	CASSYSQTSDEQYF
.	TRBV6-5	TRBJ2-6	CASSSPFGANVLTF
.	TRBV2	TRBJ2-1	CASSESITRGYNEQFF
.	TRBV10-3	TRBJ1-5	CAISPGTGGNQPQHF
.	TRBV4-2	TRBJ1-4	CASSQGGVGEKLFF
.	TRBV9	TRBJ2-1	CASSVGVLVSEQFF
.	TRBV29-1	TRBJ1-2	CSAGTDRVGYTF
once	TRBV7-2	TRBJ2-3	CASSFSQQRRNTQYF